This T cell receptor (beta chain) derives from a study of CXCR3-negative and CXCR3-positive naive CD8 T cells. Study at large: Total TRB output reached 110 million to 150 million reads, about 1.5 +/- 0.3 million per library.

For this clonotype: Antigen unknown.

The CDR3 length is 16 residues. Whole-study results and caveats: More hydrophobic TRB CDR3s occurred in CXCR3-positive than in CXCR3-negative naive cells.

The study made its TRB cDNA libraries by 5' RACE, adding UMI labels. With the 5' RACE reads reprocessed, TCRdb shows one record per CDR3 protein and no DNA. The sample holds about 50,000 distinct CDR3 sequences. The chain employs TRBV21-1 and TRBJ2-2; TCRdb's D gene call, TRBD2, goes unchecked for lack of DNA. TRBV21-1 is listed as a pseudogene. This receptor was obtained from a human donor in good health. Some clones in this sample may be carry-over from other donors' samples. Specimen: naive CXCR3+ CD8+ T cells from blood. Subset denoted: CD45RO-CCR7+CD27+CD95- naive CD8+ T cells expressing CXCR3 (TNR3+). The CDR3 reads CASSVTSGTNTGELFF.